The clone carrying this T cell receptor (beta chain) came up many times. TCRdb's copy holds only in-frame clones and misses some; the assay was immunoSEQ multiplex PCR. The sample gives some 40,000 clones, none seen only once, and the top ten clones hold over 2%. The data belong to a study of T cells after posttransplantation cyclophosphamide. The receptor was derived from a man in his fifties in good health, CMV-negative, and a related stem cell transplant donor. The sequencing input was PBMCs.

The CDR3 DNA reads TGTGCAAGTCGCCGAGGGGGCTCGAACACTGAAGCTTTCTTT. Amino acid sequence: CASRRGGSNTEAFF. The chain links TRBV12-2 to TRBJ1-1; TRBD1 was called by the table and not checked on the DNA. TRBV12-2 is described as a pseudogene. The CDR3 totals 14 residues.